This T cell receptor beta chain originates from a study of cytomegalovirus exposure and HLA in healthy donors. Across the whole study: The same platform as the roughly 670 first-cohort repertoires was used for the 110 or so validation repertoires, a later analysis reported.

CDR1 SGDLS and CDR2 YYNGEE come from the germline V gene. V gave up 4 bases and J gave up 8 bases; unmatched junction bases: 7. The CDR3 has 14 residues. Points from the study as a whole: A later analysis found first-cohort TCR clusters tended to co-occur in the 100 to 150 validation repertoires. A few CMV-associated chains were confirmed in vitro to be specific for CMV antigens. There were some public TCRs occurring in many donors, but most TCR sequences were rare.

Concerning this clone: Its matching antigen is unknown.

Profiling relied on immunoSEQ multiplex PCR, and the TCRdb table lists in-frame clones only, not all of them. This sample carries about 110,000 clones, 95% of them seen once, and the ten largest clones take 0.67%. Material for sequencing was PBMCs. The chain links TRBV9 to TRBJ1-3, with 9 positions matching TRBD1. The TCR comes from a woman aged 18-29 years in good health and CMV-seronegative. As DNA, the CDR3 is TGTGCCAGCAGCCCCCAGGACAGGGGCCACACCATATATTTT. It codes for CASSPQDRGHTIYF.